This T cell receptor (beta chain) was documented in a study of blood T cell repertoires in COVID-19. Study-level background: Sample material is recorded as cDNA or gDNA derived from T cells, B-cell-depleted T cells, or PBMCs.

Those who participated ranged in age from roughly 18 to 90 years and resided in approximately 23 US areas. Participant-reported clinical history was the basis for cohort assignment. Authors' methods: Reference gene primer amplification yielded estimated nucleated cell counts. This table comes from immunoSEQ multiplex PCR, and its TCRdb copy is limited to in-frame clones, with some not included. V, J and clone size were drawn from that table, and D and trimming were deduced from the DNA. The sample consists of 330,000 or so clones, about 90% of them appearing once. Germline CDR1 and CDR2: SEHNR and FQNEAQ (reference sequence). Trimming removed 2 bases from V and 5 bases from J, with 18 bases in between. The length of the CDR3 is 16 residues.

This clonotype was obtained from a man aged 25-45 years who had recovered from COVID-19. The chain combines TRBV7-9 with TRBJ2-5; D possibly corresponds to TRBD2 (6 bases). The sequencing sample was made of PBMCs or T cells enriched from blood (not recorded which). CDR3 amino acids: CASSLPPRWGVETQYF. CDR3 coding DNA: TGTGCCAGCAGCTTACCACCGCGGTGGGGGGTGGAGACCCAGTACTTC. Based on the CDR3 plus reference TRBV7-9 and TRBJ2-5, the full variable domain is DTGVSQNPRHKITKRGQNVTFRCDPISEHNRLYWYRQTLGQGPEFLTYFQNEAQLEKSRLLSDRFSAERPKGSFSTLEIQRTEQGDSAMYLCASSLPPRWGVETQYFGPGTRLLVL.